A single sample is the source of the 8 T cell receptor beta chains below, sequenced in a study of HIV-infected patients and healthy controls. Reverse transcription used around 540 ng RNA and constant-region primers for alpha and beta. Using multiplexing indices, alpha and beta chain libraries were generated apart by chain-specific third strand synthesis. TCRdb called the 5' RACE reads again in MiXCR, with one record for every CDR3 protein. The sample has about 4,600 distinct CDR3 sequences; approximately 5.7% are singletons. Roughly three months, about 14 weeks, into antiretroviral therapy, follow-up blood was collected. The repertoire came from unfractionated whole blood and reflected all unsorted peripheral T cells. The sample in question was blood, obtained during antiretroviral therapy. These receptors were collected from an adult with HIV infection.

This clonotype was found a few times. DNA for the CDR3: TGTGCCAGCAGCGCGGACAGGGCGGAGACCCAGTACTTC. Protein: CASSADRAETQYF. V and J are TRBV9 and TRBJ2-5, with 8 bases fitting TRBD1. The germline CDR1 and CDR2 sequences are SGDLS and YYNGEE. Trimming removed 3 bases from V and 5 bases from J; junction bases left unmatched: 3. The CDR3 runs 13 residues.

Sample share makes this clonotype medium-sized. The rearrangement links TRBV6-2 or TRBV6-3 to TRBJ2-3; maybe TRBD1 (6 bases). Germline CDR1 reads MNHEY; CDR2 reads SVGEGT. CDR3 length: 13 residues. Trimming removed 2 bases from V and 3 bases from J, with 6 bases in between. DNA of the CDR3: TGTGCCAGCAGTTACCAGGGGACAGATACGCAGTATTTT. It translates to CASSYQGTDTQYF.

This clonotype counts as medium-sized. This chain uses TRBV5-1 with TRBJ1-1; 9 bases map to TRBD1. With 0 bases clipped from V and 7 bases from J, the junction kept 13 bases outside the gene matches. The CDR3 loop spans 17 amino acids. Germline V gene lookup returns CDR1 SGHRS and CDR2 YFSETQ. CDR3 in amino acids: CASSLDPAGTGNLEAFF. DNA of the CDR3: TGCGCCAGCAGCTTGGACCCGGCCGGGACAGGGAACCTTGAAGCTTTCTTT.

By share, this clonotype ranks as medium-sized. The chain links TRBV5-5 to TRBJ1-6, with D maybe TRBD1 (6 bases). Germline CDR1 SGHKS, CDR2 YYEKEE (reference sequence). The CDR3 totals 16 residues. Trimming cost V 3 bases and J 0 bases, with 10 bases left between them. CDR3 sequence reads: CASSYRDNSYNSPLHF. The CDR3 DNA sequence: TGTGCCAGCAGCTACCGGGACAACTCCTATAATTCACCCCTCCACTTT.

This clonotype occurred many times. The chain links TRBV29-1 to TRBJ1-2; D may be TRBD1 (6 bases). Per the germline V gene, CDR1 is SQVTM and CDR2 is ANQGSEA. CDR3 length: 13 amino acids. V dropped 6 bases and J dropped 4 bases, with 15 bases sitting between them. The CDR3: CSVRPTGTYGYTF. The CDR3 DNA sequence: TGCAGCGTGCGACCGACAGGAACCTATGGCTACACCTTC.

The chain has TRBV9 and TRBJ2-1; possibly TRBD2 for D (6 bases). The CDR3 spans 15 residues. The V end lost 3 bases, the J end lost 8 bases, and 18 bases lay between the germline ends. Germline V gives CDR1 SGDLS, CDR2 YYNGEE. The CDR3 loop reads CASSATGTPGDEQFF. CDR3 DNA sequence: TGTGCCAGCAGCGCCACCGGGACTCCCGGCGATGAGCAGTTCTTC.

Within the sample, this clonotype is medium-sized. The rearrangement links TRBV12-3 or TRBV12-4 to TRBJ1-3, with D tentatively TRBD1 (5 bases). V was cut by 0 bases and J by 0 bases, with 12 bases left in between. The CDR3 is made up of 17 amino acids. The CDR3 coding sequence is TGTGCCAGCAGTTTAGCGCTTCCAGGGTACTCTGGAAACACCATATATTTT. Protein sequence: CASSLALPGYSGNTIYF.

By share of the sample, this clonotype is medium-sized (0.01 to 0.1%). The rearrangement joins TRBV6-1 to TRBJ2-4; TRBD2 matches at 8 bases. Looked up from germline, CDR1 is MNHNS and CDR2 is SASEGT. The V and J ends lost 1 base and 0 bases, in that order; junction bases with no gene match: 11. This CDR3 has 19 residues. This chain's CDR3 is CASSEESRGLAGAKNIQYF. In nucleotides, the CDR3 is TGTGCCAGCAGTGAAGAGTCCCGGGGGCTAGCGGGAGCCAAAAACATTCAGTACTTC.